The rows below give T cell receptor beta chains drawn from one sample of a study of blood T cell repertoires in COVID-19. Some clones are missing from TCRdb's copy, which holds only in-frame ones; the method was immunoSEQ multiplex PCR. The repertoire holds 220,000 or so clones, about 88% seen once, with 9.5% to 13% in the top ten. The sample taken for sequencing was peripheral blood. These receptors were obtained from a woman aged 50 to 60 with COVID-19, enrolled during active disease. The CDR3 runs from the conserved cysteine through the conserved F or W. Fields, in order: V gene, clone size, D gene, J gene, CDR3 DNA, CDR3 protein. D genes are given only for firm matches. Some rows have no size entry. The others give once, few or many, or a class for an expanded clone.

v_call: TRBV27
clone_size: few
d_call: TRBD1
j_call: TRBJ2-7
cdr3_nt: TGTGCCAGCAGGGACGGCGGGACAGGGGGCTACGAGCAGTACTTC
cdr3_aa: CASRDGGTGGYEQYF

v_call: TRBV4-1
clone_size: -
d_call: -
j_call: TRBJ1-3
cdr3_nt: TGCGCCAGCAGCCAAGGCAGAATCGGAAACACCATATATTTT
cdr3_aa: CASSQGRIGNTIYF

v_call: TRBV6-2/TRBV6-3
clone_size: few
d_call: -
j_call: TRBJ2-7
cdr3_nt: TGTGCCAGCAGTTACTCACTTATTAAGACCTACGAGCAGTACTTC
cdr3_aa: CASSYSLIKTYEQYF

v_call: TRBV19
clone_size: -
d_call: -
j_call: TRBJ1-5
cdr3_nt: TGTGCCAGTAGTTTCACAGGAACAGGTCAGCCCCAGCATTTT
cdr3_aa: CASSFTGTGQPQHF

v_call: TRBV5-4
clone_size: -
d_call: TRBD1
j_call: TRBJ1-2
cdr3_nt: TGTGCCAGCAGCCCCGGGACAGGAGCTTCTCTCTTC
cdr3_aa: CASSPGTGASLF

v_call: TRBV19
clone_size: -
d_call: TRBD1
j_call: TRBJ2-2
cdr3_nt: TGTGCCAGTAGTACCCGGGACAGAGGCACCGGGGAGCTGTTTTTT
cdr3_aa: CASSTRDRGTGELFF

v_call: TRBV9
clone_size: -
d_call: -
j_call: TRBJ2-1
cdr3_nt: TGTGCCAGCAGCGTAATTACGTGGAGTGAGCAGTTCTTC
cdr3_aa: CASSVITWSEQFF

v_call: TRBV4-3
clone_size: -
d_call: -
j_call: TRBJ1-4
cdr3_nt: TGCGCCAGCAGCCACCATAGACAGAGGACTAATGAAAAACTGTTTTTT
cdr3_aa: CASSHHRQRTNEKLFF

v_call: TRBV9
clone_size: -
d_call: TRBD1
j_call: TRBJ2-7
cdr3_nt: TGTGCCAGCACCTTAGGGACAGGGAACTACGAGCAGTACTTC
cdr3_aa: CASTLGTGNYEQYF

v_call: TRBV19
clone_size: -
d_call: -
j_call: TRBJ1-2
cdr3_nt: TGTGCCAGTAAGGGCAGGGACTATGGCTACACCTTC
cdr3_aa: CASKGRDYGYTF

v_call: TRBV20-1
clone_size: -
d_call: -
j_call: TRBJ2-7
cdr3_nt: TGCAGTGCTAGTCAGGGAGGAGGGAGCTACGAGCAGTACTTC
cdr3_aa: CSASQGGGSYEQYF

v_call: TRBV7-2
clone_size: -
d_call: TRBD2
j_call: TRBJ2-5
cdr3_nt: TGTGCCAGCAGCCCAGCGGGTGGGGGGGGAGAGACCCAGTACTTC
cdr3_aa: CASSPAGGGGETQYF